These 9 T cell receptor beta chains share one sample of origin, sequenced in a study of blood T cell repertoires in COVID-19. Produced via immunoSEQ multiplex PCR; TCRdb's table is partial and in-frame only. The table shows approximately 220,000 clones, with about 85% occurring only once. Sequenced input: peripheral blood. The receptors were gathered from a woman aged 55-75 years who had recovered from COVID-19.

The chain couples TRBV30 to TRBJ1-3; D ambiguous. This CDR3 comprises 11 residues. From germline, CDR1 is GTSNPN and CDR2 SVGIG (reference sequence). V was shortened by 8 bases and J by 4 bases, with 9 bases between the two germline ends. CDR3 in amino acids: CARTLGNTIYF. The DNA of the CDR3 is TGTGCCCGGACTTTGGGAAACACCATATATTTT.

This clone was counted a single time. Written as DNA, the CDR3 is TGTGCCACCGCAACAGAAAACACCGGGGAGCTGTTTTTT. Translation: CATATENTGELFF. V usage is TRBV15 and J usage is TRBJ2-2; D ambiguous. The CDR3 extends over 13 amino acids. Germline lookup yields CDR1 LNHNV and CDR2 YYDKDF (reference sequence). Trimming took 8 bases from V and 2 from J, leaving 9 bases between them.

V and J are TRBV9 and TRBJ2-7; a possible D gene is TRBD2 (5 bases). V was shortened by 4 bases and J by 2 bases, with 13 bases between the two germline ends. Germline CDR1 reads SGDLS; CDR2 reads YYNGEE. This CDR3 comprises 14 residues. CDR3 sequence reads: CASSPRTETYEQYF. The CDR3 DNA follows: TGTGCCAGCAGCCCTCGGACTGAAACCTACGAGCAGTACTTC.

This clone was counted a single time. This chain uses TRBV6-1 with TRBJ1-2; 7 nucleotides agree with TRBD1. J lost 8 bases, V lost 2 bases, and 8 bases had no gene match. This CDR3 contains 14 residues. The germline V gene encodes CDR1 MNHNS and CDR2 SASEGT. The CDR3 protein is CASSELNDRDGYTF. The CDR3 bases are TGTGCCAGCAGTGAACTAAACGACAGGGACGGCTACACCTTC.

CDR3 amino acids: CASSPRGTYGYTF. In DNA, the CDR3 is TGTGCCAGCAGTCCCAGGGGTACCTATGGCTACACCTTC. The chain recombines TRBV5-4 with TRBJ1-2; tentatively, D is TRBD1 (6 bases). Trimming pared 5 bases from V and 4 bases from J, leaving 12 bases between. CDR1 is SGHNT, CDR2 YYREEE, per germline (reference sequence). The CDR3 runs 13 residues.

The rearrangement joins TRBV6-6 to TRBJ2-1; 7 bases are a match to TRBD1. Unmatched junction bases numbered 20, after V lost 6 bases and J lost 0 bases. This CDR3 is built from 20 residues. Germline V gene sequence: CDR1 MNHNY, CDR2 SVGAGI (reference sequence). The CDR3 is CASRRRQGPSPLSSYNEQFF. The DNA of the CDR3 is TGTGCCAGCAGACGACGACAGGGACCCTCCCCGTTAAGCTCCTACAATGAGCAGTTCTTC.

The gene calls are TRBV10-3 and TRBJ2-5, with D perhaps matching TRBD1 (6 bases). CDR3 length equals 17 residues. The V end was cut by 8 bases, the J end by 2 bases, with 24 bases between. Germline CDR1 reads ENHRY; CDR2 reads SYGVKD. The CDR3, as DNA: TGTGCCATCGCAAACGGTGGGGGACAATACGCTCAAGAGACCCAGTACTTC. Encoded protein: CAIANGGGQYAQETQYF.

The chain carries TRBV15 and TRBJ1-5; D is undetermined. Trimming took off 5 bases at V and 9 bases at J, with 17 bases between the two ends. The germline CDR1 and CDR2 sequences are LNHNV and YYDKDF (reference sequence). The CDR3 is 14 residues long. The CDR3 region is CATSGGTPRLPQHF. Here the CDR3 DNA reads TGTGCCACCAGCGGTGGAACTCCGAGGCTGCCCCAGCATTTT.

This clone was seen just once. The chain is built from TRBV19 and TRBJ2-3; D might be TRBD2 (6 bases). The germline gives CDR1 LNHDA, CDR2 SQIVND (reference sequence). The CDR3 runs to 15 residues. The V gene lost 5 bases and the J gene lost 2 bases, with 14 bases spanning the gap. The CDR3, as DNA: TGTGCCAGTAGTGTCCCGGGACTCGACACAGATACGCAGTATTTT. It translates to CASSVPGLDTDTQYF.